Below are 7 T cell receptor beta chains sequenced from a single sample in a study of blood T cell repertoires in COVID-19. Produced via immunoSEQ multiplex PCR; TCRdb's table is partial and in-frame only. The table has hundreds of thousands of clones, around 89% seen once. The sequenced sample was PBMCs or T cells enriched from blood (not recorded which). All receptors derive from a man aged 30 to 45 who had recovered from COVID-19.

The chain combines TRBV6-2 or TRBV6-3 with TRBJ2-5; 12 positions agree with TRBD1. The CDR3 runs to 18 residues. Per the germline V gene, CDR1 is MNHEY and CDR2 is SVGEGT. V shed 2 bases and J 3 bases; nucleotides not matched to a gene: 10. The CDR3, as DNA: TGTGCCAGCAGTTACACGCGGGACAGGGGGCTTTTGGAAGAGACCCAGTACTTC. It translates to CASSYTRDRGLLEETQYF.

The V call is TRBV11-3, the J call TRBJ2-7; 8 bases align to TRBD2. The CDR3 has 13 residues. Germline CDR1 reads SGHNT; CDR2 reads YENEEA. The trim removed 5 bases at V and 5 bases at J, leaving 5 bases unmatched. The CDR3 region has the DNA TGTGCCAGCAGCCTTAGCGGGACGGACGAGCAGTACTTC. Amino acid sequence: CASSLSGTDEQYF.

V is TRBV7-2 and J is TRBJ2-1; D might be TRBD1 (6 bases). Germline CDR1 reads SGHTA; CDR2 reads FQGNSA. With 11 bases removed from V and 1 base from J, the gap between germline ends came to 12 bases. CDR3 length equals 13 residues. This CDR3 is CACHRDSYNEQFF. Here the CDR3 DNA reads TGTGCCTGTCACAGGGATTCCTACAATGAGCAGTTCTTC.

This clone was observed once. V is TRBV6-2 or TRBV6-3 and J is TRBJ1-6; 11 nucleotides line up with TRBD1. The CDR3 spans 14 residues. The trim removed 5 bases at V and 9 bases at J, leaving 3 bases unmatched. Per germline, CDR1 MNHEY and CDR2 SVGEGT. The CDR3 nucleotides are TGTGCCAGCAGTCGAGGGACAGGGGGTTCACCCCTCCACTTT. Encoded protein: CASSRGTGGSPLHF.

This clone was detected only once. This sequence joins TRBV9 and TRBJ2-7, with 10 bases fitting TRBD2. The CDR3 totals 15 residues. Per germline, CDR1 SGDLS and CDR2 YYNGEE. V lost 1 base, J lost 2 bases, and 3 bases stayed unmatched. The CDR3: CASSVSGTSAYEQYF. The CDR3 DNA reads TGTGCCAGCAGCGTATCGGGGACTAGCGCCTACGAGCAGTACTTC.

The chain employs TRBV19 and TRBJ1-4, with D tentatively TRBD1 (6 bases). This CDR3 spans 15 amino acids. From germline, CDR1 is LNHDA and CDR2 SQIVND (reference sequence). The V end lost 6 bases, the J end lost 2 bases, and 13 bases lay between the germline ends. CDR3 sequence reads: CASSTGTATNEKLFF. In DNA form, the CDR3 reads TGTGCCAGTAGCACAGGGACGGCGACTAATGAAAAACTGTTTTTT.

There are a few counts of this clone. The V call is TRBV30, the J call TRBJ2-2; 15 nucleotides line up with TRBD2. The germline V gene encodes CDR1 GTSNPN and CDR2 SVGIG (reference sequence). The CDR3 runs to 15 residues. After removal of 5 bases from V and 5 bases from J, the junction contained 3 bases not matched to a gene. The CDR3 region has the DNA TGTGCCTGGGAGGGGACTAGCGGGAGGACCGGGGAGCTGTTTTTT. It translates to CAWEGTSGRTGELFF.